Listed below are T cell receptor beta chains from one sample, sequenced in a study of cytotoxic CD8 clonotypes in ibrutinib-treated CLL. The table came from immunoSEQ multiplex PCR; TCRdb's copy has only in-frame clones and leaves some out. The sample shows approximately 97,000 clones, roughly four fifths of them seen only once. Source: PBMCs, taken after 24 months of ibrutinib treatment. The origin of the receptors is a human donor with chronic lymphocytic leukemia. CDR3s include the opening cysteine and the closing phenylalanine or tryptophan. The D gene is left open where the match is weak. A clone size is listed for some rows: how often the clone was seen (once, few, many), or a class if it is expanded.

CDR3 DNA	CDR3 protein	clone size	J gene	CDR3 length	V gene	D gene
TGTGCCACCAGCAGAGATGGGATCTATGGCTACACCTTC	CATSRDGIYGYTF	.	TRBJ1-2	13	TRBV15	.
TGTGCCAGTGAGGGGACATCCTCCTACGAGCAGTACTTC	CASEGTSSYEQYF	few	TRBJ2-7	13	TRBV6-1	.
TGTGCCAGCAGTTTAAGGCTTCCAGGGGGGGCAGATACGCAGTATTTT	CASSLRLPGGADTQYF	once	TRBJ2-3	16	TRBV27	.
TGTGCCAGCAGCTTACGGGGGACGGACACTGAAGCTTTCTTT	CASSLRGTDTEAFF	.	TRBJ1-1	14	TRBV7-9	.
TGCGCCAGCAGCCAAGAAAGGGCTAGCGGGAAACAAAACTACGAGCAGTACTTC	CASSQERASGKQNYEQYF	.	TRBJ2-7	18	TRBV4-1	TRBD2
TGTGCCAGCAGTGATTTAGCGGGGATGGGCCCGAGGGAGCAGTTCTTC	CASSDLAGMGPREQFF	.	TRBJ2-1	16	TRBV2	TRBD2
TGTGCCAGCAACCACCCAGGGCCTGAAGCTTTCTTT	CASNHPGPEAFF	.	TRBJ1-1	12	TRBV7-2	.
TGCGCCAGCAGCTTACTAGCGGACCCGAACACCGGGGAGCTGTTTTTT	CASSLLADPNTGELFF	.	TRBJ2-2	16	TRBV5-1	TRBD2
TGTGCCAGCAGCGTACTCGGTGGGGATAGGGGCACTGAAGCTTTCTTT	CASSVLGGDRGTEAFF	.	TRBJ1-1	16	TRBV7-2	.
TGTGCCAGCAGCACCCGGGTCGGATCTCAAGAGACCCAGTACTTC	CASSTRVGSQETQYF	.	TRBJ2-5	15	TRBV9	.
TGTGCCAGCTCACCACCGCGGAGGCATCTGGAGGGGCCCTATGGCTACACCTTC	CASSPPRRHLEGPYGYTF	.	TRBJ1-2	18	TRBV18	.
TGCGCCAGCAGCCAAGATTCGGGGGTGGGCTACAATGAGCAGTTCTTC	CASSQDSGVGYNEQFF	once	TRBJ2-1	16	TRBV4-1	.
TGTGCCAGCAGTTTCCAGCGGACTAGCGGGAGGATAGTGACCCAGTACTTC	CASSFQRTSGRIVTQYF	few	TRBJ2-5	17	TRBV28	TRBD2
TGTGCCAGCAGCTTAGATCGATTGTCAGATTATAGCAATCAGCCCCAGCATTTT	CASSLDRLSDYSNQPQHF	.	TRBJ1-5	18	TRBV11-2	.
TGTGCCAGTAGGTGGACAGGGGATGGCTACACCTTC	CASRWTGDGYTF	.	TRBJ1-2	12	TRBV19	TRBD1
TGCGCCAGCAGTCCAACGGTGCGGGTAAACAATGAGCAGTTCTTC	CASSPTVRVNNEQFF	.	TRBJ2-1	15	TRBV4-3	.
TGTGCCATCAGTGGAGCGGAGCACCTAGCCAAAAACATTCAGTACTTC	CAISGAEHLAKNIQYF	.	TRBJ2-4	16	TRBV10-3	.
TGCGCCAGCAGCTTCACAGGGGAAGTCACTGAAGCTTTCTTT	CASSFTGEVTEAFF	once	TRBJ1-1	14	TRBV5-1	TRBD1
TGCGCCAGCAGCTCCTACCCCGGGACAGTGAACACTGAAGCTTTCTTT	CASSSYPGTVNTEAFF	.	TRBJ1-1	16	TRBV5-1	TRBD1
TGTGCCAGCAGCTATTACAGGGGGTTTTACGAGCAGTACTTC	CASSYYRGFYEQYF	.	TRBJ2-7	14	TRBV11-1	TRBD1
TGTGCCTATCATCCAGGGGCAGGGCTTGGCACTGAAGCTTTCTTT	CAYHPGAGLGTEAFF	.	TRBJ1-1	15	TRBV30	.
TGTGCCAGCACCATAAACGGGCAGGGGGACATTCAGTACTTC	CASTINGQGDIQYF	.	TRBJ2-4	14	TRBV7-3	TRBD1
TGTGCCAGTAGTTCGACTAGCGGGAGGGCCGGTGAGCAGTTCTTC	CASSSTSGRAGEQFF	.	TRBJ2-1	15	TRBV19	TRBD2
TGTGCCAGCAGCCCCGGGGAGAGGGGGATAGATACGCAGTATTTT	CASSPGERGIDTQYF	.	TRBJ2-3	15	TRBV5-6	.
TGTGCCATCAGTGAGAACTTCAACTCTGGAAACACCATATATTTT	CAISENFNSGNTIYF	.	TRBJ1-3	15	TRBV10-3	.
TGTGCCAGCAGCCGACAGACAACTGAAGCTTTCTTT	CASSRQTTEAFF	.	TRBJ1-1	12	TRBV14	.
TGTGCCAGCAGCGTCCTTTACGAGCAGTACTTC	CASSVLYEQYF	.	TRBJ2-7	11	TRBV7-8	.